A single sample is the source of the 15 T cell receptor beta chains below, sequenced in a study of blood T cells in healthy people across ages. It was with a sample-barcoded 5' primer and a J-beta primer mix that a second PCR of roughly 7 to 12 cycles was run. TCRdb redid the calling of the 5' RACE reads with MiXCR, one entry per CDR3 protein. The sample holds roughly 1,800,000 distinct CDR3 sequences, approximately 50% seen once. Material: blood. Receptor source: a woman aged 35 to 49 in good health.

The chain combines TRBV21-1 with TRBJ2-5; no check of the table's D call, TRBD1, against the DNA was made. TRBV21-1 is flagged as a pseudogene. The CDR3 has 16 residues. The CDR3 is CASSKGRREGQETQYF. CDR3 nucleotides: TGTGCCAGCAGCAAAGGCCGGAGAGAGGGCCAAGAGACCCAGTACTTC.

The chain couples TRBV20-1 to TRBJ2-3; 11 bases line up with TRBD2. The junction had 12 bases not matched to a gene; V was cut back by 5 bases and J by 2 bases. Germline V CDR1 and CDR2: DFQATT, SNEGSKA (reference sequence). The CDR3 extends over 17 amino acids. Written as DNA, the CDR3 is TGCAGTGCTCCGAGAACTAGCGGGGGTGTGGTCACAGATACGCAGTATTTT. Amino acid sequence: CSAPRTSGGVVTDTQYF.

This clonotype has only a few counts. The chain is built from TRBV6-2 or TRBV6-3 and TRBJ2-7; TRBD1 matches at 10 bases. The DNA end is a closer match to TRBJ2-5, so the J assignment may be wrong. This CDR3 has 14 residues. Germline V CDR1 and CDR2: MNHEY, SVGEGT. The CDR3 here is CASSVGQGLETQYF. CDR3 sequence (DNA): TGTGCCAGCAGTGTGGGACAGGGGCTAGAGACCCAGTACTTC.

The genes are TRBV28 and TRBJ1-4, with D unresolved. Germline CDR1 MDHEN, CDR2 SYDVKM. V gave up 7 bases and J gave up 0 bases, with 12 bases separating them. CDR3 length equals 15 residues. CDR3 in amino acids: CASTSAGATNEKLFF. The CDR3 nucleotides read TGTGCCAGCACCTCAGCTGGAGCAACTAATGAAAAACTGTTTTTT.

This clonotype occurred a few times. The J gene is TRBJ2-1, the V gene TRBV7-2, with TRBD1 matching 9 bases. CDR3 length: 17 amino acids. V shed 5 bases and J 0 bases; nucleotides not matched to a gene: 8. Per the germline V gene, CDR1 is SGHTA and CDR2 is FQGNSA. CDR3 residues: CASSREGTGSSYNEQFF. The DNA for the CDR3 is TGTGCCAGCAGCAGAGAGGGGACAGGGAGCTCCTACAATGAGCAGTTCTTC.

This chain uses TRBV5-1 with TRBJ2-4; D might be TRBD1 (6 bases). The germline V gene has CDR1 SGHRS and CDR2 YFSETQ. Trimming removed 4 bases at V and 1 base at J, with 15 bases between. This CDR3 has 16 amino acids. This CDR3 reads CASSTERDRAKNIQYF. DNA of the CDR3: TGCGCCAGCAGCACCGAAAGAGACAGGGCCAAAAACATTCAGTACTTC.

This clonotype appeared a single time. This chain links TRBV27 with TRBJ2-7; 8 bases are shared with TRBD1. In germline, CDR1 is MNHEY, CDR2 SMNVEV (reference sequence). V shed 3 bases, J shed 7 bases, and the junction held 8 bases outside the gene matches. This CDR3 has 14 residues. The CDR3 spells CASSFLGRGHEQYF. The CDR3 DNA sequence: TGTGCCAGCAGTTTTCTGGGCAGGGGGCATGAGCAGTACTTC.

The rearrangement links TRBV7-3 to TRBJ2-7; D unresolved. Germline V gene sequence: CDR1 SGHTA, CDR2 FQGTGA. Trimming removed 5 bases at V and 10 bases at J, with 18 bases between. This CDR3 has 13 amino acids. The DNA of the CDR3 is TGTGCCAGCAGCATCATGGACGGCCGAACCCAGTACTTC. The encoded protein is CASSIMDGRTQYF.

In this sample, this clonotype turned up a few times. V and J are TRBV6-1 and TRBJ2-1, with TRBD2 matching over 11 bases. This CDR3 region has 15 residues. Germline CDR1 is MNHNS and CDR2 is SASEGT. Trimming cost V 4 bases and J 5 bases; bases outside gene matches: 4. This CDR3 is CASSGSGGVNNEQFF. The CDR3 DNA reads TGTGCCAGCAGTGGTAGCGGGGGGGTTAACAATGAGCAGTTCTTC.

This clonotype was picked up a small number of times. V and J are TRBV20-1 and TRBJ2-7; D unresolved. V lost 1 base to trimming and J lost 2 bases, with 6 bases between them. This CDR3 is built from 12 residues. Germline CDR1 is DFQATT and CDR2 is SNEGSKA (reference sequence). CDR3 sequence: CSARGPPYEQYF. CDR3 DNA sequence: TGCAGTGCTAGAGGGCCACCCTACGAGCAGTACTTC.

The chain employs TRBV7-8 and TRBJ2-1, with TRBD2 matching over 7 bases. After removal of 8 bases from V and 1 base from J, the junction contained 8 bases not matched to a gene. Germline CDR1 reads SGHVS; CDR2 reads FQNEAQ. The CDR3 consists of 15 residues. CDR3 amino acids: CASSYWGGSYNEQFF. The CDR3 DNA reads TGTGCCAGCTCATACTGGGGAGGGTCCTACAATGAGCAGTTCTTC.

The chain employs TRBV28 and TRBJ1-2; the D is unclear. The CDR3 covers 15 residues. V gave up 1 base and J gave up 4 bases, with 13 bases separating them. Germline values: CDR1 MDHEN, CDR2 SYDVKM. In DNA form, the CDR3 reads TGTGCCAGCAGTTTATCCACCCTCATGGGCTATGGCTACACCTTC. Its protein product is CASSLSTLMGYGYTF.

The chain joins TRBV27 to TRBJ2-7; TRBD1 agrees at 9 bases. The last part of the DNA fits TRBJ2-5 better; the J call may be wrong. CDR3 length: 15 amino acids. Germline loops: CDR1 MNHEY, CDR2 SMNVEV (reference sequence). As DNA, the CDR3 is TGTGCCAGCAGTTCGGACAGGGGCGCCCCAGAGACCCAGTACTTC. This gives the protein CASSSDRGAPETQYF.

The chain couples TRBV6-5 to TRBJ2-7; either TRBD1 or TRBD2 may fit D (5 bases each). The CDR3 runs 16 residues. The V end lost 1 base, the J end lost 5 bases, and 18 bases lay between the germline ends. Germline values: CDR1 MNHEY, CDR2 SVGAGI. The CDR3 DNA reads as TGTGCCAGCAGTTACTTTCCGCCAGGGACCATCAACGAGCAGTACTTC. Its translation is CASSYFPPGTINEQYF.

This clonotype was found once. The rearrangement links TRBV7-9 to TRBJ1-1; possible D gene TRBD1, 5 bases. V gave up 4 bases and J gave up 1 base, with 13 bases separating them. The germline V gene encodes CDR1 SEHNR and CDR2 FQNEAQ (reference sequence). The CDR3 contains 15 residues. The CDR3 region has the DNA TGTGCCAGCAGCTCGCGGGACTCGCCGAACACTGAAGCTTTCTTT. As protein: CASSSRDSPNTEAFF.